These 18 T cell receptor beta chains share one sample of origin, sequenced in a study of cytomegalovirus exposure and HLA in healthy donors. The PCR employed 60 Vbeta primers together with 13 Jbeta primers. Sequencing used immunoSEQ multiplex PCR; TCRdb keeps in-frame clones, though not all of them. The sample table sets out 130,000 or so clones. Sequenced input: PBMCs. The receptor source for this set is a woman in her thirties or forties in good health and CMV-seronegative.

V and J are TRBV4-3 and TRBJ1-5, with TRBD1 matching 8 bases. The V segment lost 4 bases and the J segment 3 bases; nucleotides outside the gene matches: 5. Germline V gene lookup returns CDR1 LGHNA and CDR2 YSLEER. CDR3 length equals 15 residues. DNA for the CDR3: TGCGCCAGCAGCCGGGACAGGACCCCCAATCAGCCCCAGCATTTT. Encoded protein: CASSRDRTPNQPQHF.

V and J are TRBV5-1 and TRBJ1-2, with TRBD1 matching 7 bases. CDR3 length: 15 residues. Germline V gene lookup returns CDR1 SGHRS and CDR2 YFSETQ. V trimming: 2 bases; J trimming: 4 bases; junction bases outside the gene matches: 8. CDR3 coding DNA: TGCGCCAGCAGCTTAAGACAGGGAGGCGGCTATGGCTACACCTTC. Its translation: CASSLRQGGGYGYTF.

V usage is TRBV6-6 and J usage is TRBJ2-1; 10 positions match TRBD1. CDR1 MNHNY and CDR2 SVGAGI come from the germline V gene (reference sequence). This CDR3 spans 16 amino acids. With V trimmed by 2 bases and J by 3 bases, 4 bases remained unmatched. CDR3 loop: CASSYPRTGGYNEQFF. The CDR3 DNA reads TGTGCCAGCAGTTACCCAAGGACAGGGGGCTACAATGAGCAGTTCTTC.

V gene TRBV28 combines with J gene TRBJ1-6, with TRBD1 as a possible D gene (6 bases). Germline CDR1 reads MDHEN; CDR2 reads SYDVKM. V gave up 7 bases and J gave up 0 bases, with 16 bases separating them. The CDR3 is 17 amino acids. CDR3: CASTYRAQSSYNSPLHF. The CDR3 DNA is TGTGCCAGCACCTACAGGGCCCAGAGCTCCTATAATTCACCCCTCCACTTT.

This chain joins TRBV7-6 and TRBJ2-2, with TRBD1 matching 8 bases. The germline V gene encodes CDR1 SGHVS and CDR2 FNYEAQ. Losses at the gene ends were 7 bases for V and 1 base for J; bases not matched to a gene: 5. The CDR3 extends over 15 amino acids. CDR3 in amino acids: CASKQGTGNTGELFF. CDR3 nucleotide sequence: TGTGCCAGCAAGCAGGGGACAGGGAACACCGGGGAGCTGTTTTTT.

The V gene is TRBV9, the J gene TRBJ2-2; D gene ambiguous. V lost 0 bases and J 0 bases, leaving 6 bases between the germline ends. CDR3 length: 15 residues. Germline V CDR1 and CDR2: SGDLS, YYNGEE. As DNA, the CDR3 is TGTGCCAGCAGCGTAGGTGGCTCGAACACCGGGGAGCTGTTTTTT. Its protein is CASSVGGSNTGELFF.

The V gene is TRBV5-4, the J gene TRBJ1-1; 8 bases match TRBD1. V lost 2 bases to trimming and J lost 7 bases; unmatched junction nucleotides: 7. The CDR3 is made up of 14 amino acids. Per the germline V gene, CDR1 is SGHNT and CDR2 is YYREEE (reference sequence). The CDR3 loop is CASSFRDRGGEAFF. The CDR3 coding sequence is TGTGCCAGCAGCTTTAGAGACAGGGGTGGTGAAGCTTTCTTT.

The chain couples TRBV7-9 to TRBJ2-7, with 8 bases lining up with TRBD1. This CDR3 is 15 amino acids long. V shed 0 bases and J 6 bases; nucleotides not matched to a gene: 7. Germline V gene lookup returns CDR1 SEHNR and CDR2 FQNEAQ (reference sequence). The CDR3 bases are TGTGCCAGCAGCTTAGCGGGCAGGGGGCTTGGCGAGCAGTACTTC. Translating gives CASSLAGRGLGEQYF.

The rearrangement links TRBV4-3 to TRBJ1-3, with D unclear. The CDR3 has 15 amino acids. Germline V CDR1 and CDR2: LGHNA, YSLEER. Trimming left V 0 bases short and J 4 bases short, with 10 bases between. CDR3 loop: CASSQDQAAGNTIYF. Here the CDR3 DNA reads TGCGCCAGCAGCCAAGATCAGGCAGCCGGAAACACCATATATTTT.

V and J are TRBV11-3 and TRBJ2-5; 7 nucleotides match TRBD2. This CDR3 contains 14 residues. Germline lookup yields CDR1 SGHNT and CDR2 YENEEA. Trimming cost V 6 bases and J 7 bases; bases outside gene matches: 11. CDR3 bases: TGTGCCAGCAGTCTCCGGGGGGACTTGCGGACCCAGTACTTC. Translating it yields CASSLRGDLRTQYF.

The V gene is TRBV5-4, the J gene TRBJ2-3; possibly TRBD2 for D (6 bases). Germline loops: CDR1 SGHNT, CDR2 YYREEE (reference sequence). Trimming left V 4 bases short and J 4 bases short, with 16 bases between. CDR3 length: 15 amino acids. This CDR3 reads CASSLDDGGPDTQYF. The CDR3 region has the DNA TGTGCCAGCAGCCTGGACGACGGGGGTCCAGATACGCAGTATTTT.

The V and J genes are TRBV4-3 and TRBJ1-2; D is possibly TRBD1 (5 bases). This CDR3 contains 14 residues. Trimming took off 9 bases at V and 1 base at J, with 15 bases between the two ends. The germline gives CDR1 LGHNA, CDR2 YSLEER. The DNA for the CDR3 is TGCGCCAGACCGACAGAAACTTTTAACTATGGCTACACCTTC. It translates to CARPTETFNYGYTF.

The rearrangement joins TRBV28 to TRBJ2-7; D gene uncertain. This CDR3 spans 14 amino acids. Germline V gives CDR1 MDHEN, CDR2 SYDVKM. The V gene lost 8 bases and the J gene lost 3 bases, with 17 bases spanning the gap. This chain's CDR3 is CASRPLIAIYEQYF. Here the CDR3 DNA reads TGTGCCAGCCGGCCTTTGATAGCCATCTACGAGCAGTACTTC.

This chain connects TRBV4-1 to TRBJ2-6; a possible D gene is TRBD1 (6 bases). Germline assignment: CDR1 MGHRA and CDR2 YSYEKL. V was clipped by 0 bases and J by 2 bases, with 8 bases between them. The CDR3 contains 16 residues. This chain's CDR3 is CASSQDWGPGANVLTF. For the CDR3, the DNA is TGCGCCAGCAGCCAAGATTGGGGGCCTGGGGCCAACGTCCTGACTTTC.

The rearrangement links TRBV7-6 to TRBJ1-1; possibly TRBD1 for D (5 bases). V was shortened by 7 bases and J by 1 base, with 10 bases between the two germline ends. This CDR3 is built from 13 residues. The germline CDR1 and CDR2 sequences are SGHVS and FNYEAQ. CDR3 bases: TGTGCCAGCAAGAAGGGGCCGAACACTGAAGCTTTCTTT. Its protein is CASKKGPNTEAFF.

The J gene is TRBJ2-5, the V gene TRBV5-1, with 7 bases fitting TRBD2. J gave up 2 bases and V 1 base, and 8 bases lay outside the gene matches. The V gene's germline CDR1 is SGHRS and CDR2 YFSETQ. CDR3 length equals 16 residues. CDR3 bases: TGCGCCAGCAGCTTGAGTCCGAGCGGGGATCAAGAGACCCAGTACTTC. Protein product: CASSLSPSGDQETQYF. The entire variable domain, with the rest obtained from reference TRBV5-1 and TRBJ2-5, is as follows: KAGVTQTPRYLIKTRGQQVTLSCSPISGHRSVSWYQQTPGQGLQFLFEYFSETQRNKGNFPGRFSGRQFSNSRSEMNVSTLELGDSALYLCASSLSPSGDQETQYFGPGTRLLVL.

Concerning this clone itself: Germline and junction disagree at one end, which may indicate a read error. The chain uses TRBV5-1 and TRBJ1-2, with D unclear. Germline-derived CDR1 and CDR2 are SGHRS and YFSETQ. The CDR3 has 16 amino acids. The CDR3 DNA follows: TGCGCCAGCAGATTGGAGGGCCCGGGGAGGGACTATGGCTACACCTTC. This gives the protein CASRLEGPGRDYGYTF.

The rearrangement joins TRBV7-2 to TRBJ2-3; 10 bases are a match to TRBD2. The junction had 0 bases not matched to a gene; V was cut back by 2 bases and J by 4 bases. CDR3 length: 14 amino acids. Per the germline V gene, CDR1 is SGHTA and CDR2 is FQGNSA. DNA of the CDR3: TGTGCCAGCAGCTTACTAGCGGGGGCAGATACGCAGTATTTT. Its translation is CASSLLAGADTQYF.